This entry lists 7 T cell receptor beta chains sequenced from one sample in a study of blood T cell repertoires in COVID-19. The protocol was immunoSEQ multiplex PCR, while the TCRdb copy is restricted to in-frame clones and leaves out a portion. The data hold about 210,000 clones, with approximately 90% observed a single time. Input material: PBMCs or T cells enriched from blood (not recorded which). The receptors were gathered from a man younger than 35 with acute COVID-19.

The chain combines TRBV10-1 with TRBJ1-5; 10 bases fit TRBD1. CDR1 is WNHNN, CDR2 SYGVQD, per germline (reference sequence). CDR3 length: 16 residues. Germline trimming cut 7 bases from V and 0 bases from J; bases unmatched to any gene: 6. The CDR3: CASTLTGGCSNQPQHF. The CDR3 bases are TGCGCCAGCACCCTGACAGGGGGCTGTAGCAATCAGCCCCAGCATTTT.

The chain joins TRBV7-8 to TRBJ1-2, with D maybe TRBD1 (5 bases). The CDR3 runs to 15 residues. Germline V lookup: CDR1 SGHVS, CDR2 FQNEAQ. The V end lost 4 bases, the J end lost 6 bases, and 18 bases lay between the germline ends. CDR3 DNA sequence: TGTGCCAGCAGCTCGGCGGGACGGTTGAGTGATGGCTACACCTTC. Translated, it gives CASSSAGRLSDGYTF.

V is TRBV4-1 and J is TRBJ2-5; D possibly corresponds to TRBD2 (6 bases). The germline CDR1 and CDR2 sequences are MGHRA and YSYEKL. The CDR3 totals 16 residues. V was shortened by 0 bases and J by 4 bases, with 15 bases between the two germline ends. CDR3 loop: CASSQETRRGAETQYF. DNA for the CDR3: TGCGCCAGCAGCCAAGAAACCAGGAGGGGAGCAGAGACCCAGTACTTC.

This clone came up once. This chain links TRBV28 with TRBJ1-2, with TRBD1 identical over 8 bases. Germline CDR1 MDHEN, CDR2 SYDVKM. This CDR3 contains 14 residues. Unmatched junction bases numbered 11, after V lost 6 bases and J lost 8 bases. CDR3 nucleotide sequence: TGTGCCAGCAGGACAGGGGAACCAGTAGGCGGCTACACCTTC. Protein: CASRTGEPVGGYTF.

The DNA of the CDR3 is TGTGCCTGGACTCCTGATCGGACAGGGTCAAATAATTCACCCCTCCACTTT. It specifies CAWTPDRTGSNNSPLHF. The chain couples TRBV30 to TRBJ1-6; 8 bases agree with TRBD1. This CDR3 spans 17 amino acids. The trim removed 4 bases at V and 5 bases at J, leaving 13 bases unmatched. CDR1 is GTSNPN, CDR2 SVGIG, per germline (reference sequence). Variable domain in full (rest from reference TRBV30 and TRBJ1-6): SQTIHQWPATLVQPVGSPLSLECTVEGTSNPNLYWYRQAAGRGLQLLFYSVGIGQISSEVPQNLSASRPQDRQFILSSKKLLLSDSGFYLCAWTPDRTGSNNSPLHFGNGTRLTVT.

This chain links TRBV5-1 with TRBJ2-1; TRBD1 aligns across 8 bases. J was trimmed by 8 bases and V by 2 bases; bases with no gene match: 6. The CDR3 consists of 14 residues. Germline V gene lookup returns CDR1 SGHRS and CDR2 YFSETQ. DNA for the CDR3: TGCGCCAGCAGCTTAGGACAGGGTATGGATGAGCAGTTCTTC. Its translation is CASSLGQGMDEQFF.

Points on this clone: Other DNA sequences within the sample encode an identical CDR3. This rearrangement joins TRBV7-8 to TRBJ2-1; the match to TRBD2 covers 7 bases. The CDR3 runs to 15 residues. Germline V gene data show CDR1 as SGHVS and CDR2 as FQNEAQ. Trimming removed 3 bases from V and 5 bases from J; junction bases left unmatched: 7. The DNA for the CDR3 is TGTGCCAGCAGCTTGGGGGGAGGGAGAAACAATGAGCAGTTCTTC. Protein sequence: CASSLGGGRNNEQFF.